This T cell receptor (beta chain) was captured in a study of glioma-infiltrating T cells after dendritic cell vaccination. The method was immunoSEQ multiplex PCR; TCRdb's version includes in-frame clones alone and lacks a portion of them. The sample lists about 87,000 clones; around 90% were seen once. The trim removed 6 bases at V and 1 base at J, leaving 7 bases unmatched. The CDR3 is made up of 15 amino acids. Germline CDR1 reads MNHEY; CDR2 reads SMNVEV (reference sequence). The chain employs TRBV27 and TRBJ1-1, with 8 bases that match TRBD1. This sequence was found in a human donor with glioblastoma. Here the sequenced sample was blood, taken before dendritic cell vaccination. The CDR3 sequence is CASSSDRGANTEAFF. CDR3 sequence (DNA): TGTGCCAGCAGCTCTGACAGGGGTGCGAACACTGAAGCTTTCTTT.